The 20 T cell receptor beta chains presented below share a single source sample, sequenced in a study of shared clonotypes between healthy human individuals. Only in-frame clones appear in the TCRdb table, and some are missing; sequencing was by immunoSEQ multiplex PCR. The sample shows about 2.3 million clones, approximately 95% of them seen only once. Sequencing was carried out using naive CD4+ T cells from PBMCs. Sample subset: CD45RA+ positively selected. These receptors all stem from a man between 18 and 35 years old in good health. Some clones in this sample may be carry-over from other donors' samples.

This chain links TRBV2 with TRBJ1-4; D might be TRBD1 (5 bases). Germline assignment: CDR1 SNHLY and CDR2 FYNNEI. Between the trimmed V and J ends, which lost 4 bases and 8 bases, there was a span of 11 bases. The CDR3 consists of 13 residues. The CDR3 region is CASSVGEKEKLFF. CDR3 sequence (DNA): TGTGCCAGCAGTGTAGGGGAAAAGGAAAAACTGTTTTTT.

This rearrangement joins TRBV18 to TRBJ1-1, with 7 bases lining up with TRBD1. CDR3 size: 17 residues. Germline V gene lookup returns CDR1 KGHSH and CDR2 LQKENI. With 3 bases clipped from V and 4 bases from J, the junction kept 14 bases outside the gene matches. The DNA for the CDR3 is TGTGCCAGCTCACCGACAGGGTCGGCCAATCGCGGCACTGAAGCTTTCTTT. Amino acids: CASSPTGSANRGTEAFF.

As regards this clone: This CDR3 is also generated by other DNA sequences in the sample. V is TRBV5-1 and J is TRBJ2-3, with D tentatively TRBD1 (5 bases). The CDR3 contains 15 residues. V was shortened by 4 bases and J by 0 bases, with 12 bases between the two germline ends. The germline gives CDR1 SGHRS, CDR2 YFSETQ. In DNA form, the CDR3 reads TGCGCCAGCAGCCCCGGACAATCCAGCACAGATACGCAGTATTTT. Amino acids: CASSPGQSSTDTQYF. Full variable domain (outside the CDR3, taken from reference TRBV5-1 and TRBJ2-3): KAGVTQTPRYLIKTRGQQVTLSCSPISGHRSVSWYQQTPGQGLQFLFEYFSETQRNKGNFPGRFSGRQFSNSRSEMNVSTLELGDSALYLCASSPGQSSTDTQYFGPGTRLTVL.

The chain is built from TRBV10-2 and TRBJ2-1; 10 nucleotides align to TRBD2. Germline lookup yields CDR1 WSHSY and CDR2 SAAADI. The CDR3 sequence is 15 residues long. The ends lost 1 base at V and 6 bases at J; junction bases unmatched: 3. The chain's CDR3 is CASSEWSGRGNEQFF. The CDR3 region has the DNA TGCGCCAGCAGTGAGTGGAGCGGGAGGGGCAATGAGCAGTTCTTC.

The count of this clone is one. The chain employs TRBV4-1 and TRBJ2-5; 9 nucleotides match TRBD2. V shed 6 bases, J shed 2 bases, and the junction held 13 bases outside the gene matches. CDR1 is MGHRA and CDR2 is YSYEKL in the germline V gene. The CDR3 has 17 amino acids. CDR3 sequence reads: CASRQRAGGPLQETQYF. CDR3 DNA: TGCGCCAGCAGACAAAGAGCGGGAGGTCCCCTACAAGAGACCCAGTACTTC.

The rearrangement uses TRBV2 and TRBJ2-5; D call uncertain. The V gene's germline CDR1 is SNHLY and CDR2 FYNNEI. The length of the CDR3 is 15 residues. Trimming cost V 0 bases and J 2 bases, with 10 bases left between them. CDR3 DNA sequence: TGTGCCAGCAGTGAAGCGCAGGACGGACAAGAGACCCAGTACTTC. Translating gives CASSEAQDGQETQYF. Drawing the rest from reference TRBV2 and TRBJ2-5, the complete variable domain is EPEVTQTPSHQVTQMGQEVILRCVPISNHLYFYWYRQILGQKVEFLVSFYNNEISEKSEIFDDQFSVERPDGSNFTLKIRSTKLEDSAMYFCASSEAQDGQETQYFGPGTRLLVL.

The chain links TRBV9 to TRBJ2-1, with D perhaps matching TRBD2 (6 bases). Trimming stripped 0 bases from V and 8 bases from J, with 12 bases between. Germline V gene sequence: CDR1 SGDLS, CDR2 YYNGEE. The CDR3 spans 14 residues. For the CDR3, the DNA is TGTGCCAGCAGCGTAGTCGCTAGCGCCCATGAGCAGTTCTTC. Translated, it gives CASSVVASAHEQFF.

J is TRBJ2-3 and V is TRBV28, with 10 bases matching TRBD2. Germline V gene sequence: CDR1 MDHEN, CDR2 SYDVKM. The CDR3 sequence is 17 residues long. Germline trimming cut 5 bases from V and 0 bases from J; bases unmatched to any gene: 8. For the CDR3, the DNA is TGTGCCAGCAGTCCCCTAGGGACTAGCGCTAGCACAGATACGCAGTATTTT. It codes for CASSPLGTSASTDTQYF.

The V and J genes are TRBV6-6 and TRBJ2-1; D is unclear. Trimming cost V 6 bases and J 7 bases, with 13 bases left between them. In germline, CDR1 is MNHNY, CDR2 SVGAGI (reference sequence). The CDR3 is made up of 13 amino acids. The CDR3 loop is CASRRLPGNEQFF. The CDR3 DNA reads as TGTGCCAGCAGACGGTTGCCCGGAAATGAGCAGTTCTTC.

CDR3 sequence (DNA): TGCGCCAACTCCGGGACAGGGTACCACGAGCAGTACTTC. Its protein product is CANSGTGYHEQYF. The chain recombines TRBV10-2 with TRBJ2-7; 9 bases are shared with TRBD1. In germline, CDR1 is WSHSY, CDR2 SAAADI. The V segment lost 10 bases and the J segment 5 bases; nucleotides outside the gene matches: 9. The CDR3 is 13 residues long.

With respect to this clone: Additional DNA sequences in this sample encode the identical CDR3. The V and J genes are TRBV19 and TRBJ1-1; D gene ambiguous. Trimming shortened V by 3 bases and J by 2 bases, and 10 bases separated the two germline ends. Germline CDR1 reads LNHDA; CDR2 reads SQIVND (reference sequence). The CDR3 contains 14 residues. The CDR3 protein is CASSIGVGNTEAFF. In DNA form, the CDR3 reads TGTGCCAGTAGTATCGGGGTAGGAAACACTGAAGCTTTCTTT. The complete variable domain, with remaining parts taken from reference TRBV19 and TRBJ1-1, reads DGGITQSPKYLFRKEGQNVTLSCEQNLNHDAMYWYRQDPGQGLRLIYYSQIVNDFQKGDIAEGYSVSREKKESFPLTVTSAQKNPTAFYLCASSIGVGNTEAFFGQGTRLTVV.

The CDR3 bases are TGTGCCAGCAGTTTATCCTACCCGGTCCGCTACGAGCAGTACTTC. This translates into CASSLSYPVRYEQYF. The rearrangement links TRBV27 to TRBJ2-7; unclear D gene. CDR3 length: 15 amino acids. Trimming left V 0 bases short and J 3 bases short, with 12 bases between. Germline CDR1 MNHEY, CDR2 SMNVEV (reference sequence).

The rearrangement links TRBV30 to TRBJ1-4, with D possibly being TRBD1 (6 bases). There are 14 residues in the CDR3. V gave up 7 bases and J gave up 4 bases, with 16 bases separating them. Germline V gene lookup returns CDR1 GTSNPN and CDR2 SVGIG (reference sequence). The CDR3 bases are TGTGCCTTCGAGTCTCAGGGGTTTAATGAAAAACTGTTTTTT. This encodes CAFESQGFNEKLFF.

This chain joins TRBV27 and TRBJ1-1, with 7 nucleotides matching TRBD1. V trimming: 4 bases; J trimming: 6 bases; junction bases outside the gene matches: 11. CDR3 size: 15 residues. Germline loops: CDR1 MNHEY, CDR2 SMNVEV (reference sequence). The CDR3 DNA is TGTGCCAGCAGTTCCGACAGGGTACGAGCGGCTGAAGCTTTCTTT. Its translation is CASSSDRVRAAEAFF.

A few counts support this clone. J is TRBJ1-5 and V is TRBV9; D may be TRBD1 (5 bases). The CDR3 is made up of 13 amino acids. CDR1 SGDLS and CDR2 YYNGEE come from the germline V gene. Trimming stripped 7 bases from V and 4 bases from J, with 12 bases between. CDR3 residues: CASGRDLNQPQHF. CDR3 sequence (DNA): TGTGCCAGCGGGCGGGACCTTAATCAGCCCCAGCATTTT. Using reference TRBV9 and TRBJ1-5 for the parts outside the CDR3, the full variable domain is DSGVTQTPKHLITATGQRVTLRCSPRSGDLSVYWYQQSLDQGLQFLIQYYNGEERAKGNILERFSAQQFPDLHSELNLSSLELGDSALYFCASGRDLNQPQHFGDGTRLSIL.

V is TRBV28 and J is TRBJ2-1, with 9 bases identical to TRBD2. Germline values: CDR1 MDHEN, CDR2 SYDVKM. CDR3 size: 13 residues. V lost 5 bases and J lost 8; bases outside the gene matches: 4. In DNA, the CDR3 is TGTGCCAGCAGTCTGGTAGCGGGAGATGAGCAGTTCTTC. It encodes CASSLVAGDEQFF. Full variable domain (missing parts from reference TRBV28 and TRBJ2-1): DVKVTQSSRYLVKRTGEKVFLECVQDMDHENMFWYRQDPGLGLRLIYFSYDVKMKEKGDIPEGYSVSREKKERFSLILESASTNQTSMYLCASSLVAGDEQFFGPGTRLTVL.

V and J are TRBV7-2 and TRBJ2-7; either TRBD1 or TRBD2 may fit D (6 bases each). Germline V gives CDR1 SGHTA, CDR2 FQGNSA. V lost 5 bases and J lost 6, with 20 bases in between. This CDR3 is built from 15 residues. The CDR3 reads CASSLYGGRESEQYF. CDR3 in DNA: TGTGCCAGCAGCCTGTATGGGGGGCGGGAATCCGAGCAGTACTTC.

This clone was recorded once. The CDR3, as DNA: TGTGCCGCTGGGGCGGGGGGCCACGTCCTTGAGACCCAGTACTTC. Encoded protein: CAAGAGGHVLETQYF. V gene TRBV6-1 combines with J gene TRBJ2-5, with 8 bases that match TRBD2. V shed 11 bases and J 5 bases; nucleotides not matched to a gene: 16. The CDR3 consists of 15 residues. CDR1 is MNHNS, CDR2 SASEGT, per germline.

The chain recombines TRBV6-5 with TRBJ2-7, with 12 bases identical to TRBD1. Trimming at V came to 4 bases and at J to 7 bases, leaving 8 bases not matched to a gene. CDR1 and CDR2 (germline): MNHEY, SVGAGI. The CDR3 is 15 amino acids. In DNA, the CDR3 is TGTGCCAGCAGTTCCTGGGGACAGGGGGCTCTGGAGCAGTACTTC. As protein: CASSSWGQGALEQYF.

In its sample, this clone was seen once. This sequence joins TRBV25-1 and TRBJ1-4, with D tentatively TRBD1 (5 bases). The germline V gene has CDR1 MGHDK and CDR2 SYGVNS. The CDR3 loop spans 15 amino acids. The V and J ends lost 4 bases and 8 bases respectively, with 17 bases between them. This CDR3 reads CASSGSRGDGEKLFF. CDR3 coding DNA: TGTGCCAGCAGTGGGTCTCGGGGGGATGGGGAAAAACTGTTTTTT. The entire variable domain, with the rest obtained from reference TRBV25-1 and TRBJ1-4, is as follows: EADIYQTPRYLVIGTGKKITLECSQTMGHDKMYWYQQDPGMELHLIHYSYGVNSTEKGDLSSESTVSRIRTEHFPLTLESARPSHTSQYLCASSGSRGDGEKLFFGSGTQLSVL.